This record concerns one T cell receptor (beta chain) sequence. The sample is drawn from a study of OX40 agonist ivuxolimab in advanced cancers. The data were produced by immunoSEQ multiplex PCR, yet TCRdb's version contains in-frame clones alone and is incomplete. Of 50,000 to 70,000 clones listed, around 93% were seen once; the top ten hold 3% to 4%. The V end was cut by 4 bases, the J end by 1 base, with 15 bases between. The CDR3 extends over 17 amino acids. The germline gives CDR1 SGHRS, CDR2 YFSETQ. The source material was CD4+ or CD8+ T cells sorted from blood, sampled in a trial of the OX40 agonist ivuxolimab. The rearrangement links TRBV5-1 to TRBJ2-6, with D tentatively TRBD1 (6 bases). The receptor was derived from an adult with an advanced solid tumor such as melanoma, head and neck, liver or kidney cancer. CDR3 DNA: TGCGCCAGCAGCACCAAAGAGGGGGTGTCTGGGGCCAACGTCCTGACTTTC. It encodes CASSTKEGVSGANVLTF.